These 32 T cell receptor beta chains were all obtained from the same sample, sequenced in a study of Graves' ophthalmopathy and Graves' hyperthyroidism. RNA transcripts were the source from which TCR beta CDR3 regions were amplified. Second-round multiplex PCR came after a first-round RT-PCR that employed HTBI primers. TCRdb reprocessed the multiplex PCR reads with MiXCR, giving one entry per CDR3 protein. The profile covers hundreds of thousands of distinct CDR3 sequences, with 22% appearing a single time and around 6.9% taken by the ten largest. Sample: peripheral blood. These receptors originate from a woman in her late teens or twenties with stable Graves' hyperthyroidism. Some clones in this sample may be carry-over from other donors' samples.

A few counts support this clonotype. The rearrangement uses TRBV18 and TRBJ1-2; perhaps TRBD1 as D (5 bases). The CDR3 is made up of 15 amino acids. Trimming stripped 0 bases from V and 4 bases from J, with 12 bases between. Germline V CDR1 and CDR2: KGHSH, LQKENI. The CDR3 sequence is CASSPPSARGYGYTF. In DNA, the CDR3 is TGTGCCAGCTCACCACCTTCAGCTAGGGGCTATGGCTACACCTTC.

This clonotype showed up many times. The rearrangement uses TRBV27 and TRBJ2-7; D perhaps matches TRBD2 (6 bases). The CDR3 runs to 15 residues. V was pared by 4 bases and J by 2 bases, with 15 bases between. Germline-derived CDR1 and CDR2 are MNHEY and SMNVEV (reference sequence). Here the CDR3 reads CASSYGLPSTYEQYF. CDR3 nucleotides: TGTGCCAGCAGTTACGGACTACCGAGTACCTACGAGCAGTACTTC.

This clonotype was seen many times. The chain carries TRBV7-3 and TRBJ1-1; TRBD1 is a possible D gene (6 bases). Trimming removed 5 bases at V and 5 bases at J, with 15 bases between. Per the germline V gene, CDR1 is SGHTA and CDR2 is FQGTGA. The CDR3 runs to 14 residues. The CDR3 DNA reads as TGTGCCAGCAGCCCTTACAGGGATGGGACTGAAGCTTTCTTT. Amino acids: CASSPYRDGTEAFF.

This clonotype was seen a few times. A much larger clone sits a single nucleotide away, making a read error possible. The chain has TRBV5-1 and TRBJ2-7; the D gene could be TRBD1 or TRBD2 (6 bases each). V dropped 0 bases and J dropped 7 bases, with 17 bases sitting between them. The CDR3 length is 15 residues. Germline values: CDR1 SGHRS, CDR2 YFSETQ. CDR3 coding DNA: TGCGCCAGCAGCTTGGAGAGGTCGGGGGCCGGGGAGCAGTACTTC. This sequence encodes CASSLERSGAGEQYF. Full variable domain (remainder filled in from reference TRBV5-1 and TRBJ2-7): KAGVTQTPRYLIKTRGQQVTLSCSPISGHRSVSWYQQTPGQGLQFLFEYFSETQRNKGNFPGRFSGRQFSNSRSEMNVSTLELGDSALYLCASSLERSGAGEQYFGPGTRLTVT.

This clonotype came up many times. This chain connects TRBV5-1 to TRBJ1-1; TRBD1 matches 8 bases. This CDR3 contains 16 residues. V gave up 3 bases and J gave up 4 bases; unmatched junction bases: 11. Germline CDR1 SGHRS, CDR2 YFSETQ. Written as DNA, the CDR3 is TGCGCCAGCAGCTCGGACAGGGATATTGGGGGCACTGAAGCTTTCTTT. It specifies CASSSDRDIGGTEAFF. The complete variable domain, with remaining parts taken from reference TRBV5-1 and TRBJ1-1, reads KAGVTQTPRYLIKTRGQQVTLSCSPISGHRSVSWYQQTPGQGLQFLFEYFSETQRNKGNFPGRFSGRQFSNSRSEMNVSTLELGDSALYLCASSSDRDIGGTEAFFGQGTRLTVV.

This clonotype was counted only a few times. This chain joins TRBV6-1 and TRBJ2-1, with 8 bases matching TRBD1. This CDR3 is 15 amino acids long. The V and J ends lost 5 bases and 4 bases, in that order; junction bases with no gene match: 7. Germline V gene data show CDR1 as MNHNS and CDR2 as SASEGT. CDR3 protein: CASSPPTGAYNEQFF. The CDR3 DNA sequence: TGTGCCAGCAGTCCCCCGACAGGGGCTTACAATGAGCAGTTCTTC.

This clonotype was observed many times. V and J are TRBV6-2 or TRBV6-3 and TRBJ1-3; a weak D match, TRBD1 (5 bases). CDR1 and CDR2 from the germline V gene are MNHEY and SVGEGT. The CDR3 sequence is 18 residues long. Trimming removed 0 bases from V and 2 bases from J, with 17 bases in between. This CDR3 reads CASSYSMGPGRTGNTIYF. The DNA for the CDR3 is TGTGCCAGCAGTTACTCGATGGGGCCAGGGAGGACTGGAAACACCATATATTTT.

This clonotype was recorded at least ten times. V gene TRBV28 combines with J gene TRBJ1-1; D possibly corresponds to TRBD1 (5 bases). This CDR3 region has 14 residues. Germline values: CDR1 MDHEN, CDR2 SYDVKM. Trimming stripped 3 bases from V and 5 bases from J, with 13 bases between. The CDR3 protein is CASSFMAGRTEAFF. CDR3 nucleotide sequence: TGTGCCAGCAGTTTTATGGCAGGGCGGACTGAAGCTTTCTTT.

This clonotype was counted ten times or more. The V and J genes are TRBV10-3 and TRBJ1-6; D is ambiguous. Germline assignment: CDR1 ENHRY and CDR2 SYGVKD. Trimming removed 3 bases at V and 6 bases at J, with 0 bases between. This CDR3 is 11 amino acids long. The DNA for the CDR3 is TGTGCCATCAGTGATAATTCACCCCTCCACTTT. This translates into CAISDNSPLHF.

This chain links TRBV5-1 with TRBJ1-1; TRBD1 matches 9 bases. This CDR3 contains 17 residues. Germline assignment: CDR1 SGHRS and CDR2 YFSETQ. The V gene end was trimmed by 4 bases and the J gene end by 2 bases; junction bases not matched to a gene: 12. The DNA for the CDR3 is TGCGCCAGCAGCCCACTCCTTTCGGGACAGGGAAACACTGAAGCTTTCTTT. The encoded protein is CASSPLLSGQGNTEAFF.

This clonotype was detected many times. V is TRBV25-1 and J is TRBJ2-7; D unclear. This CDR3 region has 16 residues. Trimming removed 1 base from V and 0 bases from J, with 13 bases in between. CDR1 is MGHDK and CDR2 is SYGVNS in the germline V gene. The CDR3 DNA sequence: TGTGCCAGCAGTGAATGGGGTCGGACGGTCTCCTACGAGCAGTACTTC. The encoded protein is CASSEWGRTVSYEQYF.

This clonotype was counted many times. The rearrangement uses TRBV7-6 and TRBJ2-7; 7 bases agree with TRBD1. J was trimmed by 3 bases and V by 4 bases; bases with no gene match: 9. The CDR3 loop spans 15 amino acids. The V gene's germline CDR1 is SGHVS and CDR2 FNYEAQ. CDR3 protein: CASSSRETGIYEQYF. In nucleotides, the CDR3 is TGTGCCAGCAGCTCCCGCGAGACAGGGATCTACGAGCAGTACTTC.

V and J are TRBV6-2 or TRBV6-3 and TRBJ2-1; 15 positions match TRBD2. The CDR3 totals 20 residues. The V segment lost 2 bases and the J segment 0 bases; nucleotides outside the gene matches: 8. Germline CDR1 reads MNHEY; CDR2 reads SVGEGT. For the CDR3, the DNA is TGTGCCAGCAGTTACCCAGGACTAGCGGGGGGGCCCAGCTCCTACAATGAGCAGTTCTTC. Encoded protein: CASSYPGLAGGPSSYNEQFF.

With respect to this clonotype: With a much larger clone just one base away, this may be a read error. The chain employs TRBV29-1 and TRBJ1-1, with 8 positions matching TRBD1. The CDR3 loop spans 14 amino acids. The V gene's germline CDR1 is SQVTM and CDR2 ANQGSEA. For the CDR3, the DNA is TGCAGCGTCGCCCGGGACAGGTCACACACTGAAGCTTGCTTT. Protein product: CSVARDRSHTEACF.

CDR3 DNA sequence: TGTGCCAGCAGGGAGACGGACGACTCCTACGAGCAGTACTTC. It is translated as CASRETDDSYEQYF. The V gene is TRBV6-1, the J gene TRBJ2-7; no clear D. CDR1 and CDR2 (germline): MNHNS, SASEGT. Trimming took off 6 bases at V and 0 bases at J, with 12 bases between the two ends. This CDR3 is built from 14 residues.

This clonotype was seen a few times. A much larger clonotype is one base distant, so this may be a read error. The rearrangement uses TRBV10-2 and TRBJ1-1; no reliable D call. CDR1 is WSHSY and CDR2 is SAAADI in the germline V gene. V lost 2 bases and J lost 4, with 11 bases in between. This CDR3 comprises 14 residues. CDR3 DNA sequence: TGCGCCAGCAGTGAGCCCCAAGTGATCACTGAAGCTTTCTTT. Translating gives CASSEPQVITEAFF.

This clonotype was counted only a few times. The rearrangement uses TRBV6-1 and TRBJ2-7, with a possible D match to TRBD2 (5 bases). CDR1 and CDR2 from the germline V gene are MNHNS and SASEGT. This CDR3 spans 16 amino acids. Trimming removed 3 bases from V and 4 bases from J, with 19 bases in between. As DNA, the CDR3 is TGTGCCAGCAGTGAGGACCGAGGGCTGGTAGGTTACGAGCAGTACTTC. Translation: CASSEDRGLVGYEQYF.

This clonotype was observed a few times. The CDR3 is CASSVGWGGDSPLHF. CDR3 in DNA: TGTGCCAGCAGCGTAGGGTGGGGGGGAGATTCACCCCTCCACTTT. This chain joins TRBV9 and TRBJ1-6; TRBD1 is a possible D gene (5 bases). CDR1 and CDR2 (germline): SGDLS, YYNGEE. This CDR3 spans 15 amino acids. V was cut by 0 bases and J by 8 bases, with 12 bases left in between.

The chain combines TRBV7-2 with TRBJ2-2; no firm D call. The CDR3 covers 18 residues. With 1 base removed from V and 0 bases from J, the gap between germline ends came to 15 bases. In germline, CDR1 is SGHTA, CDR2 FQGNSA. CDR3 sequence: CASSLGLDRPPNTGELFF. CDR3 DNA sequence: TGTGCCAGCAGCTTAGGACTTGATCGGCCCCCGAACACCGGGGAGCTGTTTTTT.

The J gene is TRBJ1-1, the V gene TRBV28, with D possibly matching TRBD1 (5 bases). V was pared by 4 bases and J by 1 base, with 10 bases between. CDR3 size: 14 residues. Germline V gives CDR1 MDHEN, CDR2 SYDVKM. The CDR3 loop reads CASSSPTGNTEAFF. CDR3 sequence (DNA): TGTGCCAGCAGTTCTCCCACAGGGAACACTGAAGCTTTCTTT.

Of note for this clonotype: One end of the junction does not line up with germline, which may come from a read error. CDR3 protein: CASKSRGKLLF. The CDR3 region has the DNA TGTGCCAGCAAGTCAAGGGGAAAACTTCTCTTT. The gene calls are TRBV7-2 and TRBJ1-1; D possibly corresponds to TRBD1 (5 bases). The germline gives CDR1 SGHTA, CDR2 FQGNSA. The CDR3 covers 11 residues.

The V and J genes are TRBV20-1 and TRBJ1-1, with 9 bases matching TRBD1. Germline V gene sequence: CDR1 DFQATT, CDR2 SNEGSKA (reference sequence). With V trimmed by 7 bases and J by 1 base, 13 bases remained unmatched. CDR3 length equals 16 residues. For the CDR3, the DNA is TGCAGTGTTCGCCCTGGAGACAGGGGGGGGAACACTGAAGCTTTCTTT. Translated, it gives CSVRPGDRGGNTEAFF.

This clonotype came up many times. The V gene is TRBV6-1, the J gene TRBJ1-1; D is unclear. The CDR3 is made up of 12 amino acids. V was pared by 6 bases and J by 1 base, with 6 bases between. Germline V gives CDR1 MNHNS, CDR2 SASEGT. CDR3 DNA: TGTGCCAGCAGACCTTCGAACACTGAAGCTTTCTTT. The encoded protein is CASRPSNTEAFF.

This clonotype was observed a handful of times. The chain couples TRBV14 to TRBJ2-7, with a weak D call TRBD1 (6 bases). The CDR3 loop spans 14 amino acids. The V and J ends lost 1 base and 2 bases respectively, with 9 bases between them. CDR1 SGHDN and CDR2 FVKESK come from the germline V gene. CDR3 DNA sequence: TGTGCCAGCAGCCAAGTCTCAGGGGCCTACGAGCAGTACTTC. Protein sequence: CASSQVSGAYEQYF.

The sample holds a few counts of this clonotype. The chain carries TRBV12-3 or TRBV12-4 and TRBJ2-2; 8 bases agree with TRBD1. The CDR3 is made up of 18 amino acids. V was pared by 3 bases and J by 2 bases, with 11 bases of the junction left unmatched. The CDR3 sequence is CASSFENTGTGNTGELFF. CDR3 DNA: TGTGCCAGCAGTTTCGAAAATACCGGGACAGGCAACACCGGGGAGCTGTTTTTT.

The genes are TRBV15 and TRBJ2-7; D unresolved. Germline assignment: CDR1 LNHNV and CDR2 YYDKDF (reference sequence). The V and J ends lost 3 bases and 3 bases respectively, with 12 bases between them. CDR3 length: 14 amino acids. CDR3 sequence (DNA): TGTGCCACCAGCAGTGCACCCGATGACTACGAGCAGTACTTC. This codes for CATSSAPDDYEQYF.

This clonotype has at least ten counts. A much larger clone differs by one base, so this may be a read error. This chain connects TRBV27 to TRBJ1-6; tentatively, D is TRBD1 (6 bases). The CDR3 spans 15 residues. Germline V CDR1 and CDR2: MNHEY, SMNVEV (reference sequence). CDR3 DNA: TGTGCCAGCAGTCTGGGACATCAGGTGGCTTCACACCTCCACTTT. This encodes CASSLGHQVASHLHF.

This clonotype showed up many times. The J gene is TRBJ2-5, the V gene TRBV6-2 or TRBV6-3; D possibly corresponds to TRBD2 (7 bases). This CDR3 has 14 amino acids. Trimming removed 6 bases at V and 6 bases at J, with 17 bases between. Germline CDR1 reads MNHEY; CDR2 reads SVGEGT. This CDR3 is CASSSTGRGQTQYF. The DNA for the CDR3 is TGTGCCAGCAGCTCGACGGGGCGGGGGCAGACCCAGTACTTC.

The chain uses TRBV7-9 and TRBJ2-7; D may be TRBD1 (6 bases). The germline V and J ends were trimmed by 2 bases and 2 bases, with 10 bases remaining between them. From germline, CDR1 is SEHNR and CDR2 FQNEAQ (reference sequence). This CDR3 spans 14 amino acids. The CDR3 is CASSLTDSTYEQYF. In DNA, the CDR3 is TGTGCCAGCAGCTTAACGGACAGCACCTACGAGCAGTACTTC.

This clonotype was counted ten times or more. The chain is built from TRBV11-2 and TRBJ2-7; D gene uncertain. CDR3 length: 15 residues. Trimming removed 6 bases at V and 1 base at J, with 16 bases between. In germline, CDR1 is SGHAT, CDR2 FQNNGV. For the CDR3, the DNA is TGTGCCAGCAGGGAACAAGGATATGGTTCCTACGAGCAGTACTTC. It translates to CASREQGYGSYEQYF.

This chain uses TRBV5-1 with TRBJ1-2, with 8 bases identical to TRBD1. Germline lookup yields CDR1 SGHRS and CDR2 YFSETQ. The CDR3 is 15 amino acids. The ends lost 4 bases at V and 4 bases at J; junction bases unmatched: 9. CDR3 nucleotides: TGCGCCAGCAGCACCAGGACAGGGTATCCCTATGGCTACACCTTC. Residues: CASSTRTGYPYGYTF.

The table lists this clonotype with a few counts. The rearrangement joins TRBV12-3 or TRBV12-4 to TRBJ2-7, with 9 nucleotides matching TRBD1. Trimming took 3 bases from V and 0 from J; bases not matched to a gene: 6. The CDR3 is made up of 16 amino acids. The CDR3 coding sequence is TGTGCCAGCAGTTTTACAGGGGGCTGGGGCTCCTACGAGCAGTACTTC. It translates to CASSFTGGWGSYEQYF.